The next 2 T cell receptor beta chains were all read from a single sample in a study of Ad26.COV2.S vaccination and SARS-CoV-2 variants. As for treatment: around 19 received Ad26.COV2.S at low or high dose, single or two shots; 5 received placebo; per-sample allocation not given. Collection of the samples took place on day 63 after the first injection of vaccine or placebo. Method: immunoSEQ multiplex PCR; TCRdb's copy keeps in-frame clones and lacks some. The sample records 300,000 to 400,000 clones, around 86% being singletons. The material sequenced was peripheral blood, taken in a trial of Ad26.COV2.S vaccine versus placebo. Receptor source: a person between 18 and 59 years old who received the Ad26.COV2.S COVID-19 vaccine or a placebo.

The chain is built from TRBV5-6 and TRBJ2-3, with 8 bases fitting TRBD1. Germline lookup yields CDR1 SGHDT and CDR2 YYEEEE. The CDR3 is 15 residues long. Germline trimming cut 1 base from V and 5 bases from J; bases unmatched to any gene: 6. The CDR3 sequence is CASSLPGRGRDTQYF. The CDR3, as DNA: TGTGCCAGCAGCTTGCCTGGCAGGGGGCGAGATACGCAGTATTTT.

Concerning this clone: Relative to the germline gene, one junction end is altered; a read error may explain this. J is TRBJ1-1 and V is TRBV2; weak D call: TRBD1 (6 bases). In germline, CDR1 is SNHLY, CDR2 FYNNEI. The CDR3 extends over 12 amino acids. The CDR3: CAGRTALTEAFF. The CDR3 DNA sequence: TGTGCCGGCAGGACAGCCCTGACTGAAGCTTTCTTT.